This T cell receptor (beta chain) was obtained from a study of T cells after yellow fever vaccination (dated by TCRdb to the late 2010s). Context from the whole study: Libraries from fractions with low cell numbers were prepared with the SMART-Seq v4 Ultra Low Input RNA kit. Blood was collected at multiple timepoints before and after primary and secondary immunization, and bulk PBMC replicates and cell subsets were isolated. To follow T-cell clones before and after both primary and booster YFV17D yellow fever vaccination, bulk TCR alpha and beta repertoires underwent longitudinal sequencing. The cohort comprised two healthy male donors, one aged 18 to 30 and one aged 30 to 39 years.

Beyond this particular receptor, the publication reports: The secondary T-cell response was found to be weaker but faster than the primary response, with a peak reached on day 5 rather than on day 15. Because the study included only a couple of donors, the extent to which the findings can be generalized is limited. A small fraction of clonotypes appeared in both the CD4 and CD8 compartments, likely as a result of convergent recombination. Most clones expanded after primary vaccination (approximately 97% of CD4 and roughly 91% of CD8) were re-detected after the booster, suggesting that broad memory maintenance occurred. Because abundant contaminating clonotypes from the bulk population could be contained in FACS-sorted repertoires, computational filtering was required.

TCR cDNA was made using 5'RACE template switching, a step that added a universal primer site and unique molecular identifiers. Priming of cDNA synthesis was performed from both the TCR alpha and TCR beta constant segments. Library amplification involved two PCR steps, and the second step added sample barcodes and sequencing adapters. Sequencing of libraries was performed on Illumina HiSeq 2500 (2x100 bp) or NovaSeq (2x150 bp). Under the source paper's analysis protocol: MIGEC handled demultiplexing of reads and collapsing into UMI consensus sequences, while MiXCR performed V(D)J alignment. Using edgeR on replicate PBMC samples, clonotypes were called vaccine-responding if FDR was below 0.01 and the log2 fold change was above 5 up to day 15. CD4 or CD8 identity was assigned to each bulk clonotype according to whether the clonotype was present at higher abundance in the sequenced CD4 repertoire or the sequenced CD8 repertoire. TCRdb redid the processing of the public reads, applying fastp at Q25 and MiXCR, and retained in-frame beta chains. Merged by CDR3 protein, the rows form single entries marked with the most common genes and DNA. TCRdb, rather than the study authors, made the V and J calls. For this sample there are approximately 510,000 distinct CDR3 sequences; 21% appear just once. Around 16% of the sample is in the top ten clones.

Read against the paper, the sample's treatment or condition label means: live attenuated yellow fever vaccine strain. At each blood-draw timepoint, two biological replicates of bulk PBMCs were obtained. PBMCs were isolated from peripheral blood using a standard Ficoll-Paque protocol. RNA was extracted with TriZol from bulk PBMCs, CD4 and CD8 fractions, and dextramer-positive and dextramer-negative fractions. This clonotype was recorded a few times. The antigen this receptor binds is unknown. Per-base quality was not reported, and no clone a single base away is much larger than it. Reading from cysteine to phenylalanine, the CDR3 counts 13 amino acids. The read is trimmed to its CDR3 DNA, 39 bases read in frame from base 1. A distance of 8 bases separates the germline ends of V and J, which lose 0 bases and 5 bases respectively. The germline V gene provides CDR1 SGHRS and CDR2 YFSETQ.

The source of this sequence is a man between 18 and 29 years old who received the YFV17D yellow fever vaccine. The specimen was PBMCs, collected around 3 weeks after the first yellow fever vaccination. The V and J genes are TRBV5-1 and TRBJ1-1; confidence is insufficient to name the D gene. The CDR3 here reads CASSLDYNTEAFF. The bases read TGCGCCAGCAGCTTGGACTATAATACTGAAGCTTTCTTT. Here the CDR3 is joined to the reference TRBV5-1 and TRBJ1-1 genes, and the full variable domain is: KAGVTQTPRYLIKTRGQQVTLSCSPISGHRSVSWYQQTPGQGLQFLFEYFSETQRNKGNFPGRFSGRQFSNSRSEMNVSTLELGDSALYLCASSLDYNTEAFFGQGTRLTVV.